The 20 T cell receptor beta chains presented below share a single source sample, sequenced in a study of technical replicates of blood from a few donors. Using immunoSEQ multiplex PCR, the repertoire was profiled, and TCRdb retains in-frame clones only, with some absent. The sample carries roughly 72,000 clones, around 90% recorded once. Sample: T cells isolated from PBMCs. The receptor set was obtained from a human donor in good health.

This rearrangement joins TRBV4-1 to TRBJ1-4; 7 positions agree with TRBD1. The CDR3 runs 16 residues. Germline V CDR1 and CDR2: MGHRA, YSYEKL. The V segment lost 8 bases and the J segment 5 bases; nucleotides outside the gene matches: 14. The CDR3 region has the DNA TGCGCCAGCGAAAAACCAGTGGGACAGCAAAATGAAAAACTGTTTTTT. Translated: CASEKPVGQQNEKLFF.

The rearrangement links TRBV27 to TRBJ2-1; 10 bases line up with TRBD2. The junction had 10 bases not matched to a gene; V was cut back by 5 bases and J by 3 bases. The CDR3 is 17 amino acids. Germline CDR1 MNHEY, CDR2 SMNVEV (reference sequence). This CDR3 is CASSPWTSGPVYNEQFF. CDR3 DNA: TGTGCCAGCAGTCCCTGGACTAGCGGTCCTGTCTACAATGAGCAGTTCTTC.

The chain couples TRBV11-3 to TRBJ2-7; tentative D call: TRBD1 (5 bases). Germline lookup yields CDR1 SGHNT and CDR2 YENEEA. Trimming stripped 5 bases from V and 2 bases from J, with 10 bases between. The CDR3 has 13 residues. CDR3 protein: CASSQDTTYEQYF. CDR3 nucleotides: TGTGCCAGCAGCCAGGACACCACCTACGAGCAGTACTTC.

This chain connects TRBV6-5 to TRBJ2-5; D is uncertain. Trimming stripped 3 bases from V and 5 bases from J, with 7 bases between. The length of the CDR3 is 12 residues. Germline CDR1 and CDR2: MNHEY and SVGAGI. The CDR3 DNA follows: TGTGCCAGCAGTTATACCCGGGAGACCCAGTACTTC. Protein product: CASSYTRETQYF.

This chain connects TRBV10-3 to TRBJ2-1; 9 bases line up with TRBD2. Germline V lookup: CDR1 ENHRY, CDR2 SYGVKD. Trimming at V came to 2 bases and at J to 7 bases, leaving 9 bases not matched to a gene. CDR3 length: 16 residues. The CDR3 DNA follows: TGTGCCATCAGTGAGATTTTAGCGGGAGTCGTGAATGAGCAGTTCTTC. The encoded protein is CAISEILAGVVNEQFF.

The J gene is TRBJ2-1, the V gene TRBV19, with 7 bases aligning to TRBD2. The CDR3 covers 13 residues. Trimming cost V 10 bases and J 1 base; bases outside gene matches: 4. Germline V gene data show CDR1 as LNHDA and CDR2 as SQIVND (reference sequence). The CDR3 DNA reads TGTGCCACCTGGGGGGGTTCCTACAATGAGCAGTTCTTC. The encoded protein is CATWGGSYNEQFF.

In DNA, the CDR3 is TGTGCCAGCAATCTTGAGGGGGGGCTTCGGTCTGGAAACACCATATATTTT. Its protein is CASNLEGGLRSGNTIYF. The gene calls are TRBV7-9 and TRBJ1-3, with D possibly TRBD1 on 6 matching bases. V dropped 7 bases and J dropped 1 base, with 20 bases sitting between them. The germline gives CDR1 SEHNR, CDR2 FQNEAQ (reference sequence). The CDR3 sequence is 17 residues long. Full variable domain (rest looked up from reference TRBV7-9 and TRBJ1-3): DTGVSQNPRHKITKRGQNVTFRCDPISEHNRLYWYRQTLGQGPEFLTYFQNEAQLEKSRLLSDRFSAERPKGSFSTLEIQRTEQGDSAMYLCASNLEGGLRSGNTIYFGEGSWLTVV.

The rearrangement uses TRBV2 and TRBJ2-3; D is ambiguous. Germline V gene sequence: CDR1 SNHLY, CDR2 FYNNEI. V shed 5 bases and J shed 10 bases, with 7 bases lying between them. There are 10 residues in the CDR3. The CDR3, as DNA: TGTGCCAGCAGTAGGAGTTCGCAGTATTTT. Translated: CASSRSSQYF. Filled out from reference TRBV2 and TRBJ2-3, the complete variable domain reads EPEVTQTPSHQVTQMGQEVILRCVPISNHLYFYWYRQILGQKVEFLVSFYNNEISEKSEIFDDQFSVERPDGSNFTLKIRSTKLEDSAMYFCASSRSSQYFGPGTRLTVL.

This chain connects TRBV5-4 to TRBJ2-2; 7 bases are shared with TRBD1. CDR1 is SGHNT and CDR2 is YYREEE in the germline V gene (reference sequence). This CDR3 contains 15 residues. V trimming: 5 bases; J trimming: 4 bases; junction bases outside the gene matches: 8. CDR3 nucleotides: TGTGCCAGCAGAAAAGGGGGCGAATTCACCGGGGAGCTGTTTTTT. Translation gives CASRKGGEFTGELFF.

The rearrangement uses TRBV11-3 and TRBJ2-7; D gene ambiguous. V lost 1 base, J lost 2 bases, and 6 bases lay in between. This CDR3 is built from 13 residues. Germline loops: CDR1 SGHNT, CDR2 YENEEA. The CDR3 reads CASSLVFAYEQYF. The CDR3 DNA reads TGTGCCAGCAGCTTAGTCTTCGCCTACGAGCAGTACTTC.

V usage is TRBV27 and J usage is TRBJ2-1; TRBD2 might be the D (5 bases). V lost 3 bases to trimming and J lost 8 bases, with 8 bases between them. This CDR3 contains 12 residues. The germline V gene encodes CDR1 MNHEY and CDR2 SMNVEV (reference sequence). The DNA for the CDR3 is TGTGCCAGCAGTTTTCGGGGAGATGAGCAGTTCTTC. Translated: CASSFRGDEQFF.

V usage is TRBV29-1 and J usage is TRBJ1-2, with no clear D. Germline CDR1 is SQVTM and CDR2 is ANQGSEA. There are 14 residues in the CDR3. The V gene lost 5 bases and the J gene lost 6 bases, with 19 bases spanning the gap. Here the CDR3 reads CSVLQAESLNGYTF. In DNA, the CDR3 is TGCAGCGTTCTTCAGGCAGAATCACTGAATGGCTACACCTTC.

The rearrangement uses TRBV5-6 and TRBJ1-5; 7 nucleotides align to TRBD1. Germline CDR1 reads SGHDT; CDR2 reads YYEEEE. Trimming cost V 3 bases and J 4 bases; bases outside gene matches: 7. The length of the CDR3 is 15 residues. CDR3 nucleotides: TGTGCCAGCAGCTATAACGACAGGGCTAATCAGCCCCAGCATTTT. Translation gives CASSYNDRANQPQHF.

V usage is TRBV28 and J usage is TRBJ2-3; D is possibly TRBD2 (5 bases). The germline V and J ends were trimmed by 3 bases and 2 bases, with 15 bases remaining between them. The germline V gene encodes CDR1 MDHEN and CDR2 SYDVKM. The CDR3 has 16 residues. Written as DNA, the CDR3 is TGTGCCAGCAGTTTCGGGGTGGAGCGGATCACAGATACGCAGTATTTT. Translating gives CASSFGVERITDTQYF.

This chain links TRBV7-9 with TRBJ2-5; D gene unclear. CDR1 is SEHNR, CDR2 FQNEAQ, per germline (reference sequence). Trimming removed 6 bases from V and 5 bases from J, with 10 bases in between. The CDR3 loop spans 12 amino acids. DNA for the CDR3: TGTGCCAGCAGTTCAGGAAGGGAGACCCAGTACTTC. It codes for CASSSGRETQYF.

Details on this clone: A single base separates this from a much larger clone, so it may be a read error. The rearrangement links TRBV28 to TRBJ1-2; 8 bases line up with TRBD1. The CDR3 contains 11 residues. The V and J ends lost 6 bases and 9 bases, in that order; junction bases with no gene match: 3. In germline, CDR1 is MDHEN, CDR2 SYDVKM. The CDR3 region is CASRDRVSYTF. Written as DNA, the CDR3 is TGTGCCAGCAGGGACAGGGTTAGCTACACCTTC.

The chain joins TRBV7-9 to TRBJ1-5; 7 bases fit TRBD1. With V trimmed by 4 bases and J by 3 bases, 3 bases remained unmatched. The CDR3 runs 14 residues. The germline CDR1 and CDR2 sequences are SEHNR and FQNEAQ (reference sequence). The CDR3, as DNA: TGTGCCAGCAGCTCGGGACAGCCCAATCAGCCCCAGCATTTT. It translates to CASSSGQPNQPQHF.

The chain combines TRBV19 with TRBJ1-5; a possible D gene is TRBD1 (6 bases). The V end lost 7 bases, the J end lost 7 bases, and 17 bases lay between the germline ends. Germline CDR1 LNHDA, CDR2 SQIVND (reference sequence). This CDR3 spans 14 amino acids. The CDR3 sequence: CASNRDQGIQPQHF. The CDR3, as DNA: TGTGCCAGTAACCGGGATCAGGGGATCCAGCCCCAGCATTTT.

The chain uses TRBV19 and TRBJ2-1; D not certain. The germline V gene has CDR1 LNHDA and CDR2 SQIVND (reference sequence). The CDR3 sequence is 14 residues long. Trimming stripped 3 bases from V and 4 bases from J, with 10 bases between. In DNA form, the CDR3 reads TGTGCCAGTAGTATGGTGAGAGAGTACAATGAGCAGTTCTTC. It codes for CASSMVREYNEQFF.

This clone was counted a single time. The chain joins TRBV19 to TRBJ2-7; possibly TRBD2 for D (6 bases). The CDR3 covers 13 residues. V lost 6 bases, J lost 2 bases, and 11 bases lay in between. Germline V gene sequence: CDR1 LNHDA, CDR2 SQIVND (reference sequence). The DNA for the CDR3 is TGTGCCAGTAGCCCAGCGGGTACCTACGAGCAGTACTTC. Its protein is CASSPAGTYEQYF.